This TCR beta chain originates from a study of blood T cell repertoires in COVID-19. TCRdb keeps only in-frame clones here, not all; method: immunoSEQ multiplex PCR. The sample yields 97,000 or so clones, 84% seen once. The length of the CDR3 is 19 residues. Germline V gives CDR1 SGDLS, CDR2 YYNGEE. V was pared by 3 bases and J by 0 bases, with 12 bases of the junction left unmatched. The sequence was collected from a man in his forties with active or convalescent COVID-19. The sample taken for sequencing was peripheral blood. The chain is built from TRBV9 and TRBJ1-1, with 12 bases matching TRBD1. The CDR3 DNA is TGTGCCAGCAGCGGAAGAGGTGGGGGACAGGGGGCCTTGAACACTGAAGCTTTCTTT. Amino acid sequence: CASSGRGGGQGALNTEAFF.